This T cell receptor (beta chain) appears in the sequencing data of a study of CD8 T cells in Susac syndrome. This CDR3 spans 12 amino acids. Trimming took 2 bases from V and 8 from J, leaving 7 bases between them. Germline CDR1 and CDR2: MNHEY and SMNVEV (reference sequence). The RNA, about 0.45 to 1 ug, was put through reverse transcription using random hexamers. TCRdb passed the immunoSEQ multiplex PCR reads through MiXCR, listing each CDR3 protein once. The repertoire holds roughly 120,000 distinct CDR3 sequences, with over 90% as singletons. The sequencing sample was made of CD8+ T cells from PBMCs. The chain joins TRBV27 to TRBJ2-1; D unresolved. This clonotype was obtained from a human donor with multiple sclerosis. Written as DNA, the CDR3 is TGTGCCAGCAGTTTACTCGGCCATGAGCAGTTCTTC. Protein product: CASSLLGHEQFF.